A single sample gave rise to the 18 T cell receptor beta chains below, sequenced in a study of cytomegalovirus exposure and HLA in healthy donors. This PCR relied on a set of 60 Vbeta primers and 13 Jbeta primers. Clones were sequenced by immunoSEQ multiplex PCR, and TCRdb holds only the in-frame ones, with some missing. The data contain approximately 210,000 clones, 70% to 80% of them seen just once; the ten biggest clones take up around 1.5%. Input material: PBMCs. These receptors came from a woman aged 45-60 years in good health and CMV-seronegative.

The V and J genes are TRBV27 and TRBJ2-1; perhaps TRBD1 as D (6 bases). Germline CDR1 reads MNHEY; CDR2 reads SMNVEV (reference sequence). The V and J ends lost 2 bases and 7 bases respectively, with 15 bases between them. The CDR3 extends over 15 amino acids. The DNA for the CDR3 is TGTGCCAGCAGTTTACGAGGGACGAGGGGGAATGAGCAGTTCTTC. Encoded protein: CASSLRGTRGNEQFF.

The V and J genes are TRBV4-3 and TRBJ1-3; 7 bases match TRBD1. V was clipped by 3 bases and J by 4 bases; unmatched bases: 9. There are 16 residues in the CDR3. Germline values: CDR1 LGHNA, CDR2 YSLEER. The CDR3 DNA reads as TGCGCCAGCAGCCATCCCTCCCGGGACAGAGGAAACACCATATATTTT. Protein sequence: CASSHPSRDRGNTIYF.

The J gene is TRBJ1-2, the V gene TRBV5-1; D perhaps matches TRBD1 (5 bases). V was trimmed by 0 bases and J by 6 bases, leaving 12 bases between them. The V gene's germline CDR1 is SGHRS and CDR2 YFSETQ. The CDR3 has 14 residues. CDR3 in amino acids: CASSLAMGEDGYTF. The CDR3 DNA is TGCGCCAGCAGCTTGGCCATGGGGGAGGATGGCTACACCTTC.

J is TRBJ2-7 and V is TRBV29-1, with 7 bases identical to TRBD1. Germline V gene lookup returns CDR1 SQVTM and CDR2 ANQGSEA. This CDR3 has 14 residues. V gave up 2 bases and J gave up 0 bases; unmatched junction bases: 4. Written as DNA, the CDR3 is TGCAGCGTTGAATTCGGGACAGCCTCCTACGAGCAGTACTTC. As protein: CSVEFGTASYEQYF.

This clone was detected once. The gene calls are TRBV15 and TRBJ2-1; D is undetermined. The CDR3 contains 15 residues. With 0 bases removed from V and 2 bases from J, the gap between germline ends came to 8 bases. Germline CDR1 reads LNHNV; CDR2 reads YYDKDF (reference sequence). CDR3: CATSRDLATYNEQFF. CDR3 bases: TGTGCCACCAGCAGAGATCTGGCAACCTACAATGAGCAGTTCTTC.

In DNA, the CDR3 is TGTGCCAGCAGTTTCTCGCCGGGACAGGGGGCCTCCTACGAGCAGTACTTC. It translates to CASSFSPGQGASYEQYF. V gene TRBV28 combines with J gene TRBJ2-7; 12 bases map to TRBD1. The CDR3 consists of 17 residues. Germline assignment: CDR1 MDHEN and CDR2 SYDVKM. Losses at the gene ends were 3 bases for V and 0 bases for J; bases not matched to a gene: 6.

The CDR3 spells CASSLSGTGMGNTIYF. In nucleotides, the CDR3 is TGTGCCAGCAGTTTATCCGGGACAGGGATGGGAAACACCATATATTTT. The chain has TRBV28 and TRBJ1-3; 9 bases line up with TRBD1. CDR3 length: 16 amino acids. V trimming: 1 base; J trimming: 4 bases; junction bases outside the gene matches: 5. CDR1 and CDR2 from the germline V gene are MDHEN and SYDVKM.

V gene TRBV7-8 combines with J gene TRBJ1-1; D uncertain. The CDR3 is 13 residues long. CDR1 is SGHVS and CDR2 is FQNEAQ in the germline V gene. V was trimmed by 0 bases and J by 8 bases, leaving 10 bases between them. Here the CDR3 DNA reads TGTGCCAGCAGCTTAGCGTCGGGGTCCGAAGCTTTCTTT. This encodes CASSLASGSEAFF.

The J gene is TRBJ2-6, the V gene TRBV5-1, with 9 bases identical to TRBD1. The CDR3 sequence is 18 residues long. Germline CDR1 reads SGHRS; CDR2 reads YFSETQ. V shed 1 base, J shed 1 base, and the junction held 6 bases outside the gene matches. The CDR3 region has the DNA TGCGCCAGCAGCTTGCAGGGACAGGGCGCGTCTGGGGCCAACGTCCTGACTTTC. This translates into CASSLQGQGASGANVLTF. Filled out from reference TRBV5-1 and TRBJ2-6, the complete variable domain reads KAGVTQTPRYLIKTRGQQVTLSCSPISGHRSVSWYQQTPGQGLQFLFEYFSETQRNKGNFPGRFSGRQFSNSRSEMNVSTLELGDSALYLCASSLQGQGASGANVLTFGAGSRLTVL.

The chain has TRBV5-1 and TRBJ1-2; no definite D call. CDR1 and CDR2 (germline): SGHRS, YFSETQ. The CDR3 is 12 residues long. The ends were cut back, 5 bases at V and 6 bases at J, with 11 bases in the middle. CDR3 protein: CASRADLDGYTF. CDR3 nucleotides: TGCGCCAGCAGGGCAGACTTGGATGGCTACACCTTC.

J is TRBJ2-5 and V is TRBV28; 12 bases map to TRBD1. The DNA matches TRBJ2-7 better at its end, which makes the J call doubtful. Germline-derived CDR1 and CDR2 are MDHEN and SYDVKM. The CDR3 runs to 16 residues. CDR3 nucleotide sequence: TGTGCCAGCAGTTATCCCGGGACAGGGGGCTTCTACGAGCAGTACTTC. It yields the protein CASSYPGTGGFYEQYF.

The table lists this clone with a few counts. The chain carries TRBV11-2 and TRBJ2-5; a possible D gene is TRBD1 (5 bases). With 5 bases removed from V and 2 bases from J, the gap between germline ends came to 12 bases. Germline loops: CDR1 SGHAT, CDR2 FQNNGV. The CDR3 extends over 14 amino acids. DNA of the CDR3: TGTGCCAGCAGCCCACGGACACGACAAGAGACCCAGTACTTC. Translated, it gives CASSPRTRQETQYF.

The chain links TRBV28 to TRBJ1-4, with 9 bases fitting TRBD1. The trim removed 3 bases at V and 4 bases at J, leaving 6 bases unmatched. Germline V CDR1 and CDR2: MDHEN, SYDVKM. There are 16 residues in the CDR3. The CDR3 DNA reads as TGTGCCAGCAGTTTTGGGTTGACAGGGGGTAATGAAAAACTGTTTTTT. The encoded protein is CASSFGLTGGNEKLFF.

The gene calls are TRBV9 and TRBJ2-1; D not certain. Trimming removed 2 bases at V and 6 bases at J, with 9 bases between. The CDR3 contains 13 residues. Germline V gene data show CDR1 as SGDLS and CDR2 as YYNGEE. CDR3 residues: CASSVSSPNEQFF. The CDR3 region has the DNA TGTGCCAGCAGCGTGAGTAGCCCCAATGAGCAGTTCTTC. The variable domain in full, with the rest retrieved from reference TRBV9 and TRBJ2-1, is DSGVTQTPKHLITATGQRVTLRCSPRSGDLSVYWYQQSLDQGLQFLIQYYNGEERAKGNILERFSAQQFPDLHSELNLSSLELGDSALYFCASSVSSPNEQFFGPGTRLTVL.

This clone was observed a handful of times. This chain links TRBV28 with TRBJ1-5; 11 bases fit TRBD1. The CDR3 sequence is 22 residues long. The V gene end was trimmed by 5 bases and the J gene end by 6 bases; junction bases not matched to a gene: 27. The germline gives CDR1 MDHEN, CDR2 SYDVKM. CDR3 bases: TGTGCCAGCAGTACATACCCTGGACAGGGGGCCCGCCTGGGAGAACCACCTCAGCCCCAGCATTTT. This sequence encodes CASSTYPGQGARLGEPPQPQHF.

The chain has TRBV6-6 and TRBJ1-2; D is unclear. This CDR3 has 16 residues. Per germline, CDR1 MNHNY and CDR2 SVGAGI (reference sequence). Trimming left V 5 bases short and J 0 bases short, with 16 bases between. The CDR3 loop reads CASSPPGRATNYGYTF. The CDR3 coding sequence is TGTGCCAGCAGTCCCCCTGGGAGGGCAACTAACTATGGCTACACCTTC.

This chain connects TRBV7-2 to TRBJ2-7, with D perhaps matching TRBD1 (5 bases). This CDR3 is built from 15 residues. Trimming removed 5 bases at V and 1 base at J, with 15 bases between. Germline V CDR1 and CDR2: SGHTA, FQGNSA. The CDR3 DNA follows: TGTGCCAGCAGCCTCCAGGGCGGTGCTTCCTACGAGCAGTACTTC. This translates into CASSLQGGASYEQYF. The full variable domain, with the rest looked up from reference TRBV7-2 and TRBJ2-7, is GAGVSQSPSNKVTEKGKDVELRCDPISGHTALYWYRQSLGQGLEFLIYFQGNSAPDKSGLPSDRFSAERTGGSVSTLTIQRTQQEDSAVYLCASSLQGGASYEQYFGPGTRLTVT.

This clone rates as medium-sized. V gene TRBV27 combines with J gene TRBJ1-2; the D is unclear. Trimming cost V 6 bases and J 5 bases, with 13 bases left between them. The CDR3 is 13 residues long. CDR1 and CDR2 (germline): MNHEY, SMNVEV (reference sequence). This CDR3 reads CASSSVAFYGYTF. In DNA form, the CDR3 reads TGTGCCAGCAGCTCAGTAGCTTTTTATGGCTACACCTTC.